Listed here are 2 T cell receptor beta chains from one sample, sequenced in a study of lymphopenia after photon versus proton radiotherapy (dated by TCRdb to between 2019 and 2020). The library came from the immunoSEQ multiplex PCR assay. TCRdb stores this immuneACCESS table with in-frame sequences only. Part of the clones is absent; in the studies checked, under half of the shortfall reflects unresolved V genes, and no reason is known for the rest. This sample comprises more than 70,000 clones, around 83% of them detected only once. 1.3% to 1.5% of the sample comes from the top ten. Here the sequenced sample was peripheral blood, taken from a patient treated with proton-based radiotherapy. Receptors were obtained from a man in his fifties or sixties with pancreatic cancer.

This clone showed up just once. The genes are TRBV5-1 and TRBJ1-4, with TRBD1 as a possible D gene (6 bases). Trimming removed 1 base from V and 4 bases from J, with 8 bases in between. Looked up from germline, CDR1 is SGHRS and CDR2 is YFSETQ. The CDR3 runs 14 residues. This chain's CDR3 is CASSLTGFNEKLFF. The CDR3 DNA reads TGCGCCAGCAGCTTGACAGGGTTTAATGAAAAACTGTTTTTT. Based on the CDR3 plus reference TRBV5-1 and TRBJ1-4, the full variable domain is KAGVTQTPRYLIKTRGQQVTLSCSPISGHRSVSWYQQTPGQGLQFLFEYFSETQRNKGNFPGRFSGRQFSNSRSEMNVSTLELGDSALYLCASSLTGFNEKLFFGSGTQLSVL.

The gene calls are TRBV9 and TRBJ2-2; tentative D call: TRBD2 (6 bases). Trimming took off 0 bases at V and 7 bases at J, with 13 bases between the two ends. This CDR3 has 15 amino acids. Germline lookup yields CDR1 SGDLS and CDR2 YYNGEE. The CDR3 sequence: CASSVDGSIFGELFF. The CDR3, as DNA: TGTGCCAGCAGCGTAGACGGGAGCATATTCGGGGAGCTGTTTTTT.